Below are 5 T cell receptor beta chains sequenced from a single sample in a study of breast tumors, draining lymph nodes, adjacent tissues. TCRdb reprocessed the multiplex PCR reads via MiXCR and lists one record per CDR3 protein. The data show approximately 170,000 distinct CDR3 sequences, with around a third seen just once and around 4.1% held by the top ten. Axillary draining lymph nodes of breast cancer patients supplied the node samples. The sample consisted of axillary lymph node tissue. The receptors come from a female donor with breast cancer. Some clones in this sample may be carry-over from other donors' samples.

This clonotype was recorded at least ten times. This chain's CDR3 is CASSLQRGDEQFF. The CDR3 coding sequence is TGTGCCAGCAGCTTACAAAGGGGCGATGAGCAGTTCTTC. The chain is built from TRBV7-2 and TRBJ2-1; perhaps TRBD1 as D (5 bases). The CDR3 has 13 amino acids. The germline gives CDR1 SGHTA, CDR2 FQGNSA. V lost 2 bases and J lost 8, with 10 bases in between.

This clonotype was counted many times. The chain has TRBV5-6 and TRBJ2-7; 8 bases line up with TRBD1. The CDR3 contains 14 residues. J gave up 9 bases and V 6 bases, and 14 bases lay outside the gene matches. Germline V lookup: CDR1 SGHDT, CDR2 YYEEEE. This CDR3 reads CASTTGQGASRQYF. DNA of the CDR3: TGTGCCAGCACCACCGGGCAGGGGGCGTCAAGGCAGTACTTC. The complete variable domain, with remaining parts taken from reference TRBV5-6 and TRBJ2-7, reads DAGVTQSPTHLIKTRGQQVTLRCSPKSGHDTVSWYQQALGQGPQFIFQYYEEEERQRGNFPDRFSGHQFPNYSSELNVNALLLGDSALYLCASTTGQGASRQYFGPGTRLTVT.

Concerning this clonotype itself: A much larger clone differs from this one at a single base, so this may be a read error. The chain links TRBV11-2 to TRBJ2-5; D remains ambiguous. This CDR3 contains 13 residues. CDR1 SGHAT and CDR2 FQNNGV come from the germline V gene. In DNA form, the CDR3 reads TGTGCCAGCAGCTTAACGAGACAAGAGACCCAGCACTTC. This codes for CASSLTRQETQHF.

This clonotype was counted once. Germline is not matched at one junction end, which may reflect a read error. The chain combines TRBV2 with TRBJ2-4; possible D gene TRBD2, 5 bases. Germline-derived CDR1 and CDR2 are SNHLY and FYNNEI. The CDR3 has 17 amino acids. The CDR3 protein is CASSDVDWGLAKDIQYF. The CDR3 nucleotides read TGTGCCAGCAGTGACGTTGACTGGGGTCTAGCCAAAGACATTCAGTACTTC.

The chain couples TRBV11-3 to TRBJ2-3; a possible D gene is TRBD2 (5 bases). CDR1 is SGHNT, CDR2 YENEEA, per germline. This CDR3 comprises 14 residues. Trimming removed 1 base at V and 4 bases at J, with 9 bases between. The chain's CDR3 is CASSLVTGADTQYF. The CDR3 nucleotides are TGTGCCAGCAGCTTAGTGACCGGGGCAGATACGCAGTATTTT.